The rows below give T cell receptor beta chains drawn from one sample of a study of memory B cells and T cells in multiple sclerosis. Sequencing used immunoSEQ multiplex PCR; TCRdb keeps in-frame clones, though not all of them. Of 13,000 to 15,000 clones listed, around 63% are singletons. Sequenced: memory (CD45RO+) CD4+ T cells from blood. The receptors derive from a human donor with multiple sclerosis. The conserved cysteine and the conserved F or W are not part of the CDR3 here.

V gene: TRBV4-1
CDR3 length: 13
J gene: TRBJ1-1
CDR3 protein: ASSQGALLNTEAF

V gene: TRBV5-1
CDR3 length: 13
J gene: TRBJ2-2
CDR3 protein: ASSWLGSNTGELF

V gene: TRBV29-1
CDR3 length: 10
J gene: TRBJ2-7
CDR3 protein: SVAQGHYEQY

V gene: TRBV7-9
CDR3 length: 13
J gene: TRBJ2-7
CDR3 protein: ASSLGGQGADEQY

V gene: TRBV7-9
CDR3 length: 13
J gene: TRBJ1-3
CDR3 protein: ASSLASGAGNTIY

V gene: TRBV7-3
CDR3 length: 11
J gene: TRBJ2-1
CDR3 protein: ASGSGGSGEQF

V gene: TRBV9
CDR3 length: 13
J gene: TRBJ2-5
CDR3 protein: ASSVGTSGAETQY

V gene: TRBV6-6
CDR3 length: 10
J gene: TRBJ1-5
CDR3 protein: ASTFSNQPQH

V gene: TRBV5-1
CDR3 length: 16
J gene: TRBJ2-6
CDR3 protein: ASSLSPLRGSGANVLT

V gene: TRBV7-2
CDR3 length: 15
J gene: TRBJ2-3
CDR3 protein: ASSRRVAGGPPDTQY

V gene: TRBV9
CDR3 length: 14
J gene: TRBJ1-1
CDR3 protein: ASSVAPGVMNTEAF

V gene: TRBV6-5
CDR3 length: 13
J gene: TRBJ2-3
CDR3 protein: ASSFRAGSTDTQY

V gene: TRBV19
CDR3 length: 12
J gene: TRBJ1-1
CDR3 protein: ASSTRGGQAEAF

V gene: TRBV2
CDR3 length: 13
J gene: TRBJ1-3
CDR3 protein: ASSRTGESGNTIY

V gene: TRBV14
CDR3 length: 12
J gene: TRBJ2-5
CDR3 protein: ASSKAGLLETQY

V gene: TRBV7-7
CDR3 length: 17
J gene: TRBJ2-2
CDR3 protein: ASSLAPQGAPGSAGELF

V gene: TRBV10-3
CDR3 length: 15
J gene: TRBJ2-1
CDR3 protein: AIMGSRGAGVTNEQF

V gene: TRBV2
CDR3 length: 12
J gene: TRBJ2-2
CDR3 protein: ASSQNRATGELF

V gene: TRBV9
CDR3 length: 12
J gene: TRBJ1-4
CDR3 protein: ASSGTGLVEKLF

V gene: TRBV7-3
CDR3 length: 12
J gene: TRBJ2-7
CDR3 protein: ASSLTSGSSEQY

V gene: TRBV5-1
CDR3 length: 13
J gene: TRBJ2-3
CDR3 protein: ASSLRGLALDTQY

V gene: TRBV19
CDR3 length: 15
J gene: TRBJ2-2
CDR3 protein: ASSRTGQGVNTGELF

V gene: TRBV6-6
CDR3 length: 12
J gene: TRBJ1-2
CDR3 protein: ASSKGQSSEGYT

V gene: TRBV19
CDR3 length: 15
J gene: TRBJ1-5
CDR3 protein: ASSEQPQGGGNQPQH